The sample holds a few counts of the clone carrying this T cell receptor (beta chain). What it recognizes is unknown. The data were taken from a study of response to subunit inactivated influenza vaccine. TCRdb re-called the RT-PCR reads through MiXCR, storing one row per CDR3 protein. The profile shows 750,000 to 850,000 distinct CDR3 sequences, about a fifth of them singletons. Overall study findings and caveats: It was suggested by the authors that few new T cells are recruited by each seasonal influenza vaccination.

Trimming left V 5 bases short and J 2 bases short, with 10 bases between. The CDR3 covers 13 residues. Per the germline V gene, CDR1 is GTSNPN and CDR2 is SVGIG (reference sequence). The sequence was obtained from a man between 50 and 59 years old who received an inactivated influenza vaccine. This rearrangement joins TRBV30 to TRBJ1-3; possibly TRBD1 for D (6 bases). The sequencing here drew on PBMCs from blood, taken 4 to 6 days after vaccination. Here the CDR3 reads CAWEQGAGNTIYF. Written as DNA, the CDR3 is TGTGCCTGGGAACAGGGTGCTGGAAACACCATATATTTT.